Listed below are T cell receptor beta chains from one sample, sequenced in a study of blood T cell repertoires in COVID-19. Repertoires were generated with immunoSEQ multiplex PCR, while TCRdb's copy carries only in-frame clones and drops some. The sample consists of under 200,000 clones, about 87% of them appearing once. The sequenced sample consisted of peripheral blood. The receptors were sampled from a woman of 80 years or more with COVID-19, enrolled during active disease. Both conserved end residues are part of each CDR3. The D gene is left open where the match is weak. For some rows the clone size is stated as once, few or many, or as a class when expanded; others skip it.

TRBV5-4,TRBD1,TRBJ1-2,few,CASSPTGSGYGYTF,TGTGCCAGCAGCCCGACAGGGTCTGGCTATGGCTACACCTTC
TRBV9,-,TRBJ1-1,-,CASSPDTRTEAFF,TGTGCCAGCAGCCCCGACACTCGTACTGAAGCTTTCTTT
TRBV7-9,-,TRBJ1-5,-,CASSKSGGEEPQHF,TGTGCCAGCAGCAAATCCGGAGGGGAGGAGCCCCAGCATTTT
TRBV28,-,TRBJ2-7,-,CASSGEYSYEQYF,TGTGCCAGCAGCGGGGAATACTCCTACGAGCAGTACTTC
TRBV5-1,-,TRBJ1-1,once,CASSLAADSMRTEAFF,TGCGCCAGCAGCTTGGCCGCTGATTCAATGAGGACTGAAGCTTTCTTT
TRBV5-1,-,TRBJ1-1,-,CASSLLWGQNTEAFF,TGCGCCAGCAGCTTGCTCTGGGGACAGAACACTGAAGCTTTCTTT
TRBV6-5,TRBD1,TRBJ1-1,-,CASTLQGGTEAFF,TGTGCCAGCACCTTACAGGGGGGCACTGAAGCTTTCTTT
TRBV7-2,-,TRBJ1-3,-,CASSLGSTGNTIYF,TGTGCCAGCAGCTTAGGTAGTACTGGAAACACCATATATTTT
TRBV12-3/TRBV12-4,-,TRBJ2-2,-,CASRQHTGELFF,TGTGCCAGCAGACAACACACCGGGGAGCTGTTTTTT
TRBV3-1/TRBV3-2,TRBD2,TRBJ2-2,few,CASSQPSGRASGELFF,TGTGCCAGCAGCCAACCGAGCGGGAGGGCTTCCGGGGAGCTGTTTTTT
TRBV30,-,TRBJ1-6,-,CACQGIVGQRLYNSPLHF,TGTGCCTGCCAAGGAATTGTAGGACAGCGGCTCTATAATTCACCCCTCCACTTT
TRBV3-1/TRBV3-2,-,TRBJ2-7,-,CASSQVPGVGEQYF,TGTGCCAGCAGCCAAGTCCCAGGGGTTGGCGAGCAGTACTTC
TRBV4-1,TRBD2,TRBJ2-7,-,CASSQEQRTSANYEQYF,TGCGCCAGCAGCCAAGAACAGCGGACTAGCGCCAACTACGAGCAGTACTTC
TRBV6-6,TRBD1,TRBJ1-2,once,CASSRRSPGQEGDGYTF,TGTGCCAGCAGTCGGCGAAGCCCGGGACAGGAGGGGGATGGCTACACCTTC
TRBV9,-,TRBJ1-3,-,CASSGDQGNTIYF,TGTGCCAGCAGCGGGGACCAGGGGAACACCATATATTTT
TRBV7-6,TRBD2,TRBJ2-3,-,CASSFLLAGSTDTQYF,TGTGCCAGCAGCTTCCTGCTAGCGGGCAGCACAGATACGCAGTATTTT
TRBV6-8,TRBD2,TRBJ2-5,-,CASTRGGSLETQYF,TGTGCCAGCACCCGGGGGGGGTCTTTGGAGACCCAGTACTTC
TRBV19,-,TRBJ1-5,once,CASSIRELSNQPQHF,TGTGCCAGTAGTATAAGGGAGTTGAGCAATCAGCCCCAGCATTTT
TRBV19,TRBD1,TRBJ2-7,-,CASSIRTGGIYEQYF,TGTGCCAGTAGTATTCGGACAGGGGGGATCTACGAGCAGTACTTC
TRBV29-1,-,TRBJ2-2,-,CSALLLGGITGELFF,TGCAGCGCACTACTTCTCGGGGGTATCACCGGGGAGCTGTTTTTT
TRBV24-1,-,TRBJ2-1,-,CATSDPRPDPEQFF,TGTGCCACCAGTGACCCGCGGCCAGATCCGGAGCAGTTCTTC
TRBV28,TRBD1,TRBJ1-6,-,CASSLADWRDSSSYNSPLHF,TGTGCCAGCAGTTTAGCCGATTGGCGGGACAGCAGCTCCTATAATTCACCCCTCCACTTT
TRBV7-2,-,TRBJ2-1,-,CASSLGLRDKGQFF,TGTGCCAGCAGCTTAGGGCTTAGGGACAAGGGGCAGTTCTTC
TRBV6-2/TRBV6-3,TRBD2,TRBJ2-7,-,CASSLGSGLARQYF,TGTGCCAGCAGCTTAGGCAGCGGACTAGCGCGGCAGTACTTC
TRBV5-1,TRBD1,TRBJ1-3,-,CASSLWTGTGNTIYF,TGCGCCAGCAGCTTATGGACAGGTACTGGAAACACCATATATTTT
TRBV7-9,TRBD2,TRBJ2-7,few,CASRRGLAGEGEQYF,TGTGCCAGCAGACGGGGACTAGCGGGAGAAGGAGAGCAGTACTTC
TRBV28,TRBD2,TRBJ2-3,-,CASSPGGLVTDTQYF,TGTGCCAGCAGCCCGGGGGGGCTAGTCACAGATACGCAGTATTTT
TRBV3-1/TRBV3-2,-,TRBJ2-7,-,CASSPLSGVYEQYF,TGTGCCAGCAGCCCCCTTTCGGGGGTCTACGAGCAGTACTTC
TRBV9,-,TRBJ1-3,-,CASSVGMGGLSGNTIYF,TGTGCCAGCAGCGTAGGAATGGGAGGCCTCTCTGGAAACACCATATATTTT
TRBV4-1,-,TRBJ2-3,-,CASSQVDMGLATGPQYF,TGCGCCAGCAGCCAGGTTGACATGGGACTCGCGACGGGTCCGCAGTATTTT
TRBV5-8,TRBD2,TRBJ2-7,-,CASTGGSWTSGRESSYEQYF,TGTGCCAGCACCGGTGGCAGTTGGACTAGCGGGAGGGAAAGCTCCTACGAGCAGTACTTC
TRBV4-2,TRBD2,TRBJ2-1,-,CASTPGTSGGNEQFF,TGTGCCAGCACCCCCGGGACTAGCGGGGGCAATGAGCAGTTCTTC
TRBV13,-,TRBJ2-3,-,CASSKQTDTQYF,TGTGCCAGCAGCAAACAAACAGATACGCAGTATTTT
TRBV28,-,TRBJ1-2,few,CASSFSGTYGYTF,TGTGCCAGCAGTTTCTCCGGGACTTATGGCTACACCTTC
TRBV5-1,TRBD2,TRBJ2-2,-,CASSLALAGAGELFF,TGCGCCAGCAGCTTGGCACTAGCGGGAGCCGGGGAGCTGTTTTTT
TRBV7-2,-,TRBJ2-3,once,CASSLQGSQSTDTQYF,TGTGCCAGCAGCTTACAGGGGTCACAAAGCACAGATACGCAGTATTTT
TRBV13,-,TRBJ2-2,-,CASSFPEGRTNTGELFF,TGTGCCAGCAGCTTCCCTGAAGGGAGGACTAACACCGGGGAGCTGTTTTTT
TRBV7-2,-,TRBJ2-5,-,CASSLNRVETQYF,TGTGCCAGCAGCTTAAACAGGGTGGAGACCCAGTACTTC
TRBV7-9,TRBD1,TRBJ1-6,-,CASSKKTGAGNSPLHF,TGTGCCAGCAGCAAAAAAACAGGGGCCGGCAATTCACCCCTCCACTTT
TRBV9,TRBD2,TRBJ2-1,-,CASSPLAGGGNEQFF,TGTGCCAGCAGCCCCCTAGCGGGAGGCGGGAATGAGCAGTTCTTC
TRBV2,TRBD2,TRBJ2-1,-,CASQREVSYNEQFF,TGTGCCAGCCAGCGGGAGGTCTCCTACAATGAGCAGTTCTTC
TRBV5-1,-,TRBJ2-7,-,CASSLVPPYEQYF,TGCGCCAGCAGCTTGGTTCCTCCTTACGAGCAGTACTTC
TRBV6-2/TRBV6-3,TRBD2,TRBJ2-1,-,CASSFPLAGVGNEQFF,TGTGCCAGCAGTTTCCCACTAGCGGGAGTCGGGAATGAGCAGTTCTTC
TRBV7-3,-,TRBJ1-1,-,CASSLAGGEVRAFF,TGTGCCAGCAGCTTAGCGGGGGGCGAGGTGAGAGCTTTCTTT
TRBV28,TRBD1,TRBJ1-2,once,CASSPGTGAFLEGGYTF,TGTGCCAGCAGTCCGGGGACAGGGGCGTTCCTTGAGGGGGGCTACACCTTC
TRBV7-2,-,TRBJ2-7,-,CASSLGNRGSYEQYF,TGTGCCAGCAGCTTAGGGAACCGGGGATCCTACGAGCAGTACTTC
TRBV19,-,TRBJ1-5,-,CASSEQLDQPQHF,TGTGCCAGTAGTGAGCAGCTAGATCAGCCCCAGCATTTT
TRBV6-2/TRBV6-3,-,TRBJ1-5,many,CASSYSIVHQPQHF,TGTGCCAGCAGTTACTCAATCGTCCATCAGCCCCAGCATTTT